The clone carrying this TCR beta chain has a single count. What it binds is unknown. There are 17 residues in the CDR3. CDR1 is SEHNR and CDR2 is FQNEAQ in the germline V gene (reference sequence). After removal of 1 base from V and 3 bases from J, the junction contained 7 bases not matched to a gene. Treatment: oral pan-JAK inhibitor, 5-10 mg twice daily. The data were taken from a study of CD8+ T cells in alopecia areata. Study overall: The SALT score measured affected scalp surface percentage in treated patients.

Reverse transcription of extracted RNA yielded cDNA, which provided the sequencing template. Clones were read by immunoSEQ multiplex PCR, and TCRdb kept only the in-frame ones, dropping some. The sample holds 150,000 to 200,000 clones, roughly 60% seen once. The study, taken as a whole, reports: It was observed that many expanded lesional clones persisted in scalp and blood during tofacitinib. Across lesional scalp, and particularly alopecia totalis/universalis, clonality surpassed that of normal scalp.

V and J are TRBV7-9 and TRBJ2-1; 9 bases match TRBD1. This receptor was obtained from a human donor with alopecia areata. The sample consisted of CD4+ T cells sorted from blood, taken at week 24, from a patient treated with tofacitinib. This CDR3 is CASSLGGQGEIYNEQFF. The CDR3 DNA reads TGTGCCAGCAGCTTAGGGGGACAGGGAGAAATCTACAATGAGCAGTTCTTC.